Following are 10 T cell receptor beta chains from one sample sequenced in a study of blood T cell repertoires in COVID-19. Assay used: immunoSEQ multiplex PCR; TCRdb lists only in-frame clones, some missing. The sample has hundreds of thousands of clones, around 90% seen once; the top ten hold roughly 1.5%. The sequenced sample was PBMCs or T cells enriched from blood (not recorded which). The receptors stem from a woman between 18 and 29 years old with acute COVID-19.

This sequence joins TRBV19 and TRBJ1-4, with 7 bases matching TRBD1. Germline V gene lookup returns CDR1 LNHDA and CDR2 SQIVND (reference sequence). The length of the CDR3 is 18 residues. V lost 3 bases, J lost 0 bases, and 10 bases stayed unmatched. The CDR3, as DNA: TGTGCCAGTAGTATTCTTGGACAGGATTATGCAACTAATGAAAAACTGTTTTTT. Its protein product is CASSILGQDYATNEKLFF.

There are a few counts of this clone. As DNA, the CDR3 is TGTGCCAGCAGTTCACCGACAGGGCCCTACGAGCAGTACTTC. Amino acids: CASSSPTGPYEQYF. This chain joins TRBV27 and TRBJ2-7; 7 bases line up with TRBD1. The J segment lost 2 bases and the V segment lost 4 bases, leaving 5 bases of the junction unmatched. Germline V CDR1 and CDR2: MNHEY, SMNVEV (reference sequence). There are 14 residues in the CDR3.

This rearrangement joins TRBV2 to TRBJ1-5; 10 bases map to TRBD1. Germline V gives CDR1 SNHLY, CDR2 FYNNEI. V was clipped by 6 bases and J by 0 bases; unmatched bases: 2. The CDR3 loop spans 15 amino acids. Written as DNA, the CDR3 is TGTGCCAGCAGCGGGGACAGGGGTAGCAATCAGCCCCAGCATTTT. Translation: CASSGDRGSNQPQHF.

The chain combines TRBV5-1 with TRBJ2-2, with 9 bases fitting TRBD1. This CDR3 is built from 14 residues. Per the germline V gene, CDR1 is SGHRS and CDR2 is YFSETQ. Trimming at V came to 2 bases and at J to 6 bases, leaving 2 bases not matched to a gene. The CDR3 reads CASSLTGGSGELFF. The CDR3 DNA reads TGCGCCAGCAGCTTAACAGGGGGCTCCGGGGAGCTGTTTTTT.

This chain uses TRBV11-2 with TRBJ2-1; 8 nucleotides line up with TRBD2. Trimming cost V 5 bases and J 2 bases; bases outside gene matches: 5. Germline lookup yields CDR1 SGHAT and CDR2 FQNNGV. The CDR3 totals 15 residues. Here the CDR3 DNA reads TGTGCCAGCAGCCCCAGCGGGAGTCCCTACAATGAGCAGTTCTTC. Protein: CASSPSGSPYNEQFF.

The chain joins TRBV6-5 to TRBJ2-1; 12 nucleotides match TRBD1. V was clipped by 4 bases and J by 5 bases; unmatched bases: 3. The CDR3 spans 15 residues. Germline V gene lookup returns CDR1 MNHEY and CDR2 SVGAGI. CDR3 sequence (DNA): TGTGCCAGCAGTTGGGACAGGGGGCCAAACAATGAGCAGTTCTTC. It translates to CASSWDRGPNNEQFF.

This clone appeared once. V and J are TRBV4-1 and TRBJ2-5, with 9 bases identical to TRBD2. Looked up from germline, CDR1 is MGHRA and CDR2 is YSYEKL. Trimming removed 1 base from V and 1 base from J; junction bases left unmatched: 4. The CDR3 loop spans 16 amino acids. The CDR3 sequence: CASSQGRTSAQETQYF. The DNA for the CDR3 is TGCGCCAGCAGCCAAGGTCGGACTAGCGCCCAAGAGACCCAGTACTTC.

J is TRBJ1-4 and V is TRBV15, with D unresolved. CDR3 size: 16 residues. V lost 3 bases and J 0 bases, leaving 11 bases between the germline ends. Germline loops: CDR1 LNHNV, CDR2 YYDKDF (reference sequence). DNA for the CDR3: TGTGCCACCAGCAGCGACTTTGTTGCAACTAATGAAAAACTGTTTTTT. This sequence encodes CATSSDFVATNEKLFF.

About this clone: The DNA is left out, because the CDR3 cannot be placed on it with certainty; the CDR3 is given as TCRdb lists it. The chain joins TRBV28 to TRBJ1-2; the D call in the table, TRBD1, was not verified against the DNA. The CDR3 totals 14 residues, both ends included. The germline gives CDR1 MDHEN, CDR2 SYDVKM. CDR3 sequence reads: CASSFGQGSYGYTF.

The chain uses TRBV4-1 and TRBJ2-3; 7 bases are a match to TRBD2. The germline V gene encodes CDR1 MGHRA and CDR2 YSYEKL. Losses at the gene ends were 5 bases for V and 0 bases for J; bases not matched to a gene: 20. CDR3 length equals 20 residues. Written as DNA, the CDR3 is TGCGCCAGCAGCGAAGGGACCGGACCATTCGGGGGAGGGAGCACAGATACGCAGTATTTT. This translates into CASSEGTGPFGGGSTDTQYF.